This T cell receptor (beta chain) came from a study of blood T cell repertoires in COVID-19 (TCRdb year 2020). Regarding the research as a whole: Samples from collaborators originated in the United States, Italy and Spain and spanned both the acute and convalescent phases of COVID-19. The material from the prospective study consisted of cDNA or gDNA derived from T cells, B-cell-depleted T cells, or PBMCs. The dataset comprised deeply sampled blood TCRbeta repertoires from subjects exposed to, actively infected with, or recovered from COVID-19. The repertoires were released in a freely available public database intended as a resource for research on the immune response to SARS-CoV-2. Samples were obtained from the ongoing ImmuneRACE study (first 160 participants) and from 1,254 subjects provided by 6 global collaborators. A de-identified subject ID, COVID-19 status, age in years and sex were almost always included in the sample metadata. Where HLA class I and class II types were available, the types were taken from metadata supplied by the sample provider, not from assay-based typing. On the study overall, not on this receptor specifically: Clinical and demographic metadata were provided uncurated, with the amount varying by source and participant.

Collaborating institutions collected whole blood in K2EDTA tubes following their own protocols. For TCRbeta analysis, collaborators shipped samples in one of three forms: frozen whole blood, isolated PBMCs, or DNA extracted from either of those sample types. TCRbeta CDR3 regions were amplified from genomic DNA using the immunoSEQ Assay, a bias-controlled multiplex PCR. The authors' analysis ran thus. Within the assay, amplification of reference gene primers was used to estimate how many nucleated cells each sample contained. Sequence reads were collapsed and filtered to measure the absolute abundance of every unique TCRbeta CDR3 rearrangement. For each sample, productive Simpson clonality was calculated as the square root of Simpson's diversity index across productive rearrangements. The table comes from immuneACCESS by way of TCRdb, which keeps in-frame sequences with V and J called. Part of the clones is missing from these tables; in studies checked, under half for an unresolved V gene and the rest for unknown reasons. V and J calls and clone size are as listed in that table; D and trimming were resolved from the DNA. This sample lists 30,000 to 40,000 clones; 80% to 90% were detected once. Together, the top ten hold 13% to 15% of the sample.

A remark on this clone: Its antigen is still unknown. No base quality values were provided; no much bigger clone lies one nucleotide off.

Sequences LGHDT (CDR1) and YNNKEL (CDR2) are obtained from the germline V gene (reference sequence). Compared with germline, V lacks 4 bases and J lacks 8 bases; bases without a gene match: 8. The CDR3 contains 15 residues, cysteine and phenylalanine counted. The sequence is cut down to CDR3 DNA, 45 bases in frame from base 1. This sequence was found in a man aged 55 to 70 with active COVID-19. The chain uses TRBV3-1 (or the pseudogene TRBV3-2) and TRBJ2-1, and 10 bases in between align with TRBD2. The sequenced sample consisted of peripheral blood. The CDR3 amino acid sequence is: CASSLAGGPADEQFF. The nucleotides are TGTGCCAGCAGCCTAGCGGGAGGCCCTGCTGATGAGCAGTTCTTC.